The sequence of this T cell receptor (beta chain) was determined in a study of blood T cell repertoires in COVID-19. Overall study: Collection of acute and convalescent COVID-19 samples took place in the United States, Italy and Spain.

Cohort placement rested on clinical history that participants reported themselves. Recovered status applied to Cohort 3 donors who had two consecutive negative PCRs. It also applied to those with clearance or with symptom resolution. The V gene's germline CDR1 is SGHRS and CDR2 YFSETQ. V lost 3 bases, J lost 5 bases, and 17 bases lay in between. This CDR3 has 15 residues. Some clones are missing from TCRdb's copy, which holds only in-frame ones; the method was immunoSEQ multiplex PCR. Of over 250,000 clones listed, around 91% are singletons. V and J are TRBV5-1 and TRBJ1-1; TRBD1 might be the D (6 bases). The clonotype originates from a woman aged 18-30 years who had recovered from COVID-19. Sequencing was performed on PBMCs or T cells enriched from blood (not recorded which). The CDR3 nucleotides are TGCGCCAGCAGCTGGGTGCCGGGGGGCGAGACTGAAGCTTTCTTT. This encodes CASSWVPGGETEAFF.